The 28 T cell receptor beta chains presented below share a single source sample, sequenced in a study of sequential checkpoint blockade in melanoma. Treatment of the sample: randomized to nivolumab then ipilimumab (arm A) or the reverse (arm B). Libraries were prepared by immunoSEQ multiplex PCR; TCRdb keeps only in-frame clonotypes and omits some of them. Seen here are several thousand clones, less than 65% observed once, and the top ten hold about 8.7%. The sequenced sample was CD8+ T cells sorted from blood (inferred from file names), obtained from a patient given nivolumab and ipilimumab in sequence. Every receptor here comes from a human donor with melanoma.

CDR3 in amino acids: CATSPPGLGEKLFF. The CDR3 DNA sequence: TGTGCCACCAGCCCCCCAGGCCTTGGGGAAAAACTGTTTTTT. The chain joins TRBV15 to TRBJ1-4; D remains unclear. Per germline, CDR1 LNHNV and CDR2 YYDKDF (reference sequence). The CDR3 contains 14 residues. V was clipped by 5 bases and J by 8 bases, with 15 bases between them.

In DNA form, the CDR3 reads TGTGCCAGCAGCTATGCGCAGGGGGCTGACAATGAGCAGTTCTTC. It codes for CASSYAQGADNEQFF. The chain combines TRBV7-3 with TRBJ2-1, with 8 bases lining up with TRBD1. The CDR3 totals 15 residues. Looked up from germline, CDR1 is SGHTA and CDR2 is FQGTGA. V was pared by 4 bases and J by 5 bases, with 7 bases of the junction left unmatched.

A few counts support this clone. The chain combines TRBV28 with TRBJ2-7; D possibly corresponds to TRBD1 (5 bases). CDR1 is MDHEN, CDR2 SYDVKM, per germline. Trimming cost V 5 bases and J 0 bases, with 17 bases left between them. The CDR3 runs 16 residues. The CDR3 here is CASSPRWGIHSYEQYF. In DNA, the CDR3 is TGTGCCAGCAGTCCACGTTGGGGCATTCACTCCTACGAGCAGTACTTC.

The genes are TRBV2 and TRBJ1-1, with TRBD1 as a possible D gene (6 bases). Trimming stripped 8 bases from V and 5 bases from J, with 15 bases between. CDR1 is SNHLY, CDR2 FYNNEI, per germline. This CDR3 spans 13 amino acids. The CDR3 loop is CASGNRVRTEAFF. In DNA, the CDR3 is TGTGCCAGCGGAAACAGGGTGAGAACTGAAGCTTTCTTT.

The genes are TRBV27 and TRBJ1-6, with 8 bases matching TRBD1. V lost 3 bases and J lost 10; bases outside the gene matches: 5. The CDR3 contains 14 residues. Looked up from germline, CDR1 is MNHEY and CDR2 is SMNVEV (reference sequence). Here the CDR3 DNA reads TGTGCCAGCAGTTTGCAGGGGGCTAACTCACCCCTCCACTTT. Residues: CASSLQGANSPLHF.

This rearrangement joins TRBV5-6 to TRBJ2-7; TRBD1 matches at 11 bases. The CDR3 has 15 amino acids. CDR1 is SGHDT, CDR2 YYEEEE, per germline. J lost 3 bases, V lost 4 bases, and 6 bases had no gene match. The CDR3 coding sequence is TGTGCCAGCAGCGGGGGACAGGGGGTATACTACGAGCAGTACTTC. It translates to CASSGGQGVYYEQYF.

In its sample, this clone was seen a few times. This sample also contains other DNA sequences that code for the same CDR3. The CDR3: CASSQTSQDPPSPLHF. The CDR3 nucleotides read TGCGCCAGCAGCCAAACATCACAGGACCCCCCCTCACCCCTCCACTTT. The chain couples TRBV4-1 to TRBJ1-6, with TRBD1 as a possible D gene (5 bases). From germline, CDR1 is MGHRA and CDR2 YSYEKL. This CDR3 comprises 16 residues. Trimming left V 2 bases short and J 10 bases short, with 18 bases between.

The rearrangement joins TRBV27 to TRBJ1-1; the D gene is possibly TRBD1 (6 bases). In germline, CDR1 is MNHEY, CDR2 SMNVEV (reference sequence). This CDR3 region has 18 residues. V was cut by 5 bases and J by 4 bases, with 26 bases left in between. CDR3 bases: TGTGCCAGCAGTCCCCCCGGGGGAGGGGCGCAGGGGCTCACTGAAGCTTTCTTT. It yields the protein CASSPPGGGAQGLTEAFF.

The chain employs TRBV14 and TRBJ1-2, with 12 bases aligning to TRBD1. The germline V gene encodes CDR1 SGHDN and CDR2 FVKESK. The CDR3 extends over 16 amino acids. V lost 4 bases, J lost 3 bases, and 6 bases stayed unmatched. This CDR3 is CASSRGTGGPYYGYTF. CDR3 nucleotides: TGTGCCAGCAGCCGAGGGACAGGGGGCCCATACTATGGCTACACCTTC.

Turning to this clone: Because the CDR3's place on the DNA is in doubt, the DNA is left out and the CDR3 is given as listed by TCRdb. J is TRBJ1-1 and V is TRBV4-2; the listed D gene, TRBD1, was not tested against the DNA. The CDR3 comprises 20 residues, both ends counted. The germline V gene encodes CDR1 LGHNA and CDR2 YNFKEQ. CDR3 sequence reads: CASSHGTVPLKLSLDKAAFF.

This clone was found a few times. The chain's CDR3 is CAATVERSYEQYF. For the CDR3, the DNA is TGTGCCGCCACCGTCGAGCGTTCCTACGAGCAGTACTTC. J is TRBJ2-7 and V is TRBV6-6; D is uncertain. The germline gives CDR1 MNHNY, CDR2 SVGAGI (reference sequence). The CDR3 contains 13 residues. The V and J ends lost 11 bases and 1 base respectively, with 15 bases between them.

This chain connects TRBV7-9 to TRBJ2-7, with D perhaps TRBD2 (6 bases). Trimming shortened V by 5 bases and J by 8 bases, and 16 bases separated the two germline ends. From germline, CDR1 is SEHNR and CDR2 FQNEAQ (reference sequence). The CDR3 has 13 amino acids. The CDR3 loop is CASSGGTELQQYF. CDR3 nucleotide sequence: TGTGCCAGCAGCGGGGGGACGGAATTACAGCAGTACTTC.

This clone was counted between two and nine times. The rearrangement uses TRBV10-3 and TRBJ2-7; possible D gene TRBD1, 6 bases. V shed 0 bases and J shed 4 bases, with 7 bases lying between them. This CDR3 region has 13 residues. CDR1 is ENHRY, CDR2 SYGVKD, per germline. The CDR3 DNA is TGTGCCATCAGTGAGTCGAGGGGGTACGAGCAGTACTTC. As protein: CAISESRGYEQYF.

J is TRBJ2-2 and V is TRBV7-8; D is perhaps TRBD1 (6 bases). This CDR3 is 17 amino acids long. The germline V gene encodes CDR1 SGHVS and CDR2 FQNEAQ. The V and J ends lost 2 bases and 3 bases respectively, with 16 bases between them. The CDR3 protein is CASSLQMQGLYTGELFF. DNA of the CDR3: TGTGCCAGCAGCTTACAAATGCAGGGGTTGTACACCGGGGAGCTGTTTTTT.

The genes are TRBV11-3 and TRBJ2-7; a weak D match, TRBD1 (5 bases). V lost 5 bases and J lost 0, with 8 bases in between. The germline V gene has CDR1 SGHNT and CDR2 YENEEA. CDR3 length: 13 residues. In DNA form, the CDR3 reads TGTGCCAGCAGCATGACAGTCTCCTACGAGCAGTACTTC. Protein: CASSMTVSYEQYF.

The chain links TRBV5-6 to TRBJ2-7; 8 bases map to TRBD2. The CDR3 extends over 16 amino acids. Trimming removed 0 bases from V and 6 bases from J; junction bases left unmatched: 11. The germline V gene has CDR1 SGHDT and CDR2 YYEEEE. The CDR3 here is CASSLADGGARVEQYF. The CDR3 DNA reads as TGTGCCAGCAGCTTGGCCGACGGGGGGGCACGTGTCGAGCAGTACTTC.

This clone was counted between two and nine times. V usage is TRBV29-1 and J usage is TRBJ2-7, with 14 bases fitting TRBD2. CDR1 is SQVTM, CDR2 ANQGSEA, per germline. V dropped 4 bases and J dropped 5; count of bases not matched to a gene: 7. The CDR3 has 15 amino acids. CDR3 protein: CSVVGTSGRDNEQYF. In DNA, the CDR3 is TGCAGCGTTGTGGGGACTAGCGGGAGAGACAACGAGCAGTACTTC.

This clone has only a few counts. This sequence joins TRBV7-9 and TRBJ1-1; TRBD1 is a possible D gene (5 bases). CDR1 is SEHNR and CDR2 is FQNEAQ in the germline V gene (reference sequence). V dropped 5 bases and J dropped 10 bases, with 14 bases sitting between them. The CDR3 length is 12 residues. This CDR3 is CASSRTSSPAFF. The CDR3 region has the DNA TGTGCCAGCAGCCGGACATCGTCTCCAGCTTTCTTT.

This chain uses TRBV27 with TRBJ1-5; weak D call: TRBD1 (5 bases). Trimming pared 5 bases from V and 5 bases from J, leaving 10 bases between. This CDR3 contains 13 residues. Germline V lookup: CDR1 MNHEY, CDR2 SMNVEV (reference sequence). This CDR3 is CASSGASYQPQHF. The CDR3 DNA is TGTGCCAGCAGTGGGGCCAGTTATCAGCCCCAGCATTTT.

The chain joins TRBV5-1 to TRBJ2-7; TRBD1 aligns across 10 bases. Germline assignment: CDR1 SGHRS and CDR2 YFSETQ. This CDR3 spans 15 amino acids. V was pared by 3 bases and J by 1 base, with 4 bases of the junction left unmatched. CDR3 nucleotides: TGCGCCAGCAGCTGGGGGGGACAGGGGTCCTACGAGCAGTACTTC. Translated, it gives CASSWGGQGSYEQYF.

This clone showed up just once. V gene TRBV19 combines with J gene TRBJ2-7, with 7 bases fitting TRBD1. CDR1 is LNHDA, CDR2 SQIVND, per germline (reference sequence). Trimming cost V 4 bases and J 6 bases; bases outside gene matches: 9. The CDR3 sequence is 14 residues long. CDR3 loop: CASSSRPGQIEQYF. CDR3 sequence (DNA): TGTGCCAGTAGTAGCAGACCGGGACAGATCGAGCAGTACTTC.

CDR3 loop: CASSLWGSNEQFF. CDR3 coding DNA: TGTGCCAGCAGTTTGTGGGGCAGCAATGAGCAGTTCTTC. This sequence joins TRBV27 and TRBJ2-1; D perhaps matches TRBD1 (5 bases). CDR1 MNHEY and CDR2 SMNVEV come from the germline V gene (reference sequence). V was trimmed by 3 bases and J by 6 bases, leaving 9 bases between them. This CDR3 comprises 13 residues.

In its sample, this clone was seen a few times. In DNA form, the CDR3 reads TGTGCCAGCAGCGGACTAGCGATTTACAATGAGCAGTTCTTC. As protein: CASSGLAIYNEQFF. This rearrangement joins TRBV7-8 to TRBJ2-1; 9 bases are a match to TRBD2. Trimming took 5 bases from V and 4 from J; bases not matched to a gene: 3. In germline, CDR1 is SGHVS, CDR2 FQNEAQ. This CDR3 region has 14 residues.

This chain uses TRBV9 with TRBJ2-7; 8 nucleotides align to TRBD2. The CDR3 has 14 amino acids. In germline, CDR1 is SGDLS, CDR2 YYNGEE. The junction had 10 bases not matched to a gene; V was cut back by 5 bases and J by 6 bases. Here the CDR3 reads CASSPPGLVSEQYF. In DNA form, the CDR3 reads TGTGCCAGCAGTCCTCCGGGACTAGTATCCGAGCAGTACTTC.

The V gene is TRBV19, the J gene TRBJ2-7; 10 bases match TRBD2. The CDR3 has 14 amino acids. With 7 bases clipped from V and 6 bases from J, the junction kept 9 bases outside the gene matches. From germline, CDR1 is LNHDA and CDR2 SQIVND (reference sequence). Written as DNA, the CDR3 is TGTGCCAGTATCCCTCGAGCGGGAGGGGGCGAGCAGTACTTC. It yields the protein CASIPRAGGGEQYF.

The J gene is TRBJ1-3, the V gene TRBV7-9; D gene ambiguous. The CDR3 is 14 amino acids. Trimming stripped 3 bases from V and 0 bases from J, with 6 bases between. Looked up from germline, CDR1 is SEHNR and CDR2 is FQNEAQ (reference sequence). CDR3 amino acids: CASSFSSSGNTIYF. The CDR3 DNA is TGTGCCAGCAGCTTTTCGAGCTCTGGAAACACCATATATTTT. Variable domain in full (rest from reference TRBV7-9 and TRBJ1-3): DTGVSQNPRHKITKRGQNVTFRCDPISEHNRLYWYRQTLGQGPEFLTYFQNEAQLEKSRLLSDRFSAERPKGSFSTLEIQRTEQGDSAMYLCASSFSSSGNTIYFGEGSWLTVV.

This clone counts as medium-sized. The chain is built from TRBV7-9 and TRBJ2-7, with TRBD2 identical over 9 bases. The V gene's germline CDR1 is SEHNR and CDR2 FQNEAQ (reference sequence). CDR3 length equals 16 residues. V was pared by 5 bases and J by 5 bases, with 13 bases of the junction left unmatched. CDR3 coding DNA: TGTGCCAGCAGCAAAGATATGGCTAGCGGGACCCACGAGCAGTACTTC. Amino acids: CASSKDMASGTHEQYF.

This rearrangement joins TRBV7-9 to TRBJ2-7, with 7 bases identical to TRBD2. In germline, CDR1 is SEHNR, CDR2 FQNEAQ (reference sequence). This CDR3 is 15 amino acids long. The J segment lost 3 bases and the V segment lost 1 base, leaving 6 bases of the junction unmatched. CDR3 region: CASSLGASGYYEQYF. The CDR3 DNA is TGTGCCAGCAGCTTAGGGGCTAGCGGTTACTACGAGCAGTACTTC.